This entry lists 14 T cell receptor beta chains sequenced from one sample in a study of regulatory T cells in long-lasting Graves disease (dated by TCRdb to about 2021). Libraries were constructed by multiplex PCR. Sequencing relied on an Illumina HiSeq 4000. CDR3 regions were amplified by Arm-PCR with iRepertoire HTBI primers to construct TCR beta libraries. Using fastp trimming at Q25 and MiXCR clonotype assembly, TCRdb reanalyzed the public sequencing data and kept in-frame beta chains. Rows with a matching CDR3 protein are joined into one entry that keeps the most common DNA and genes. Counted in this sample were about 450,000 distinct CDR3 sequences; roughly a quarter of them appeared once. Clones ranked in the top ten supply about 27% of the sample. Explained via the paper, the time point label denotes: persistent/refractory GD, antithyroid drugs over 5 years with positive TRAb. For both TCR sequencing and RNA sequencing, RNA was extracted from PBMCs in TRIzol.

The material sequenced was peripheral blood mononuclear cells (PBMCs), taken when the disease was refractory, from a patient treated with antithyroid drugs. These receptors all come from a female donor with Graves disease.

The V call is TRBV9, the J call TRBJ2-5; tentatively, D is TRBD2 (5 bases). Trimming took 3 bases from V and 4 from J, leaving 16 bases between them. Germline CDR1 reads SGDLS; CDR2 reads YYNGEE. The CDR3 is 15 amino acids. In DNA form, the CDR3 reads TGTGCCAGCAGCGCTACCGCGGGCGGATTAGAGACCCAGTACTTC. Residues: CASSATAGGLETQYF.

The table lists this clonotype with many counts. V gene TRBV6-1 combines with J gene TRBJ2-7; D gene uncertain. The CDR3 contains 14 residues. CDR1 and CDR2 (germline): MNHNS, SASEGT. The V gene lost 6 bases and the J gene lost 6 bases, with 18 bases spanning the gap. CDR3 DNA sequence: TGTGCCAGCAGCCTTGGCGGACCGTACGCCGAGCAGTACTTC. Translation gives CASSLGGPYAEQYF.

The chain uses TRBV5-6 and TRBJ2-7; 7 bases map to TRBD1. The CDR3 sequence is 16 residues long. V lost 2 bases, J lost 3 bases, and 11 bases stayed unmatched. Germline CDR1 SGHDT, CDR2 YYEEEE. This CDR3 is CASSFFIGQAIYEQYF. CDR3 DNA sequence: TGTGCCAGCAGCTTTTTTATAGGACAGGCCATCTACGAGCAGTACTTC.

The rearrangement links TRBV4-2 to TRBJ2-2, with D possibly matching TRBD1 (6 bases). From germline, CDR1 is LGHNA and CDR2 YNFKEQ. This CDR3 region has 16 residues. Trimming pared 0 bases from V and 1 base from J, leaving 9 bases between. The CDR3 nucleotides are TGTGCCAGCAGCCAAGAACCGGGACAGAACACCGGGGAGCTGTTTTTT. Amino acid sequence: CASSQEPGQNTGELFF.

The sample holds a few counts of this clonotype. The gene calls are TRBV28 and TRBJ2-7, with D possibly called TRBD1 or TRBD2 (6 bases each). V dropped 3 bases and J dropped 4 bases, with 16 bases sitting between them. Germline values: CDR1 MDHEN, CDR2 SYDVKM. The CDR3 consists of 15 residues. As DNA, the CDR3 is TGTGCCAGCAGTTTCCGAGGGGGACGGGGGTACGAGCAGTACTTC. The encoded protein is CASSFRGGRGYEQYF.

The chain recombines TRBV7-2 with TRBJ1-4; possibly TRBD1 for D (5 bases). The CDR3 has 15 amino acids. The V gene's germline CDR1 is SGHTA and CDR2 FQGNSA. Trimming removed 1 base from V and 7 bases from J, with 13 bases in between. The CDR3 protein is CASSLVGGAGEKLFF. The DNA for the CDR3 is TGTGCCAGCAGCTTAGTAGGAGGGGCGGGTGAAAAACTGTTTTTT.

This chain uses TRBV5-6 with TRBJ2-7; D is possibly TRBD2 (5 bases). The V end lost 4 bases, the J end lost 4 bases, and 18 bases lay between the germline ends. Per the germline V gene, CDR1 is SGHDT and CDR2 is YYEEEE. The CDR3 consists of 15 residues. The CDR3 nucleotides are TGTGCCAGCAGCATAGACGGGAAATGGGTGTACGAGCAGTACTTC. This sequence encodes CASSIDGKWVYEQYF.

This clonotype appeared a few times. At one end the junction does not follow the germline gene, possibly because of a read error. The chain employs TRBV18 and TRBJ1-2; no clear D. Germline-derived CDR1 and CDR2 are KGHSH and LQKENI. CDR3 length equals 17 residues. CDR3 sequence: CASSPPRRAPPFYGHTF. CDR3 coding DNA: TGTGCCAGCTCACCACCGCGCAGAGCCCCTCCTTTTTATGGCCACACCTTC. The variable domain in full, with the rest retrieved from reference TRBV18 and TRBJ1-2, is NAGVMQNPRHLVRRRGQEARLRCSPMKGHSHVYWYRQLPEEGLKFMVYLQKENIIDESGMPKERFSAEFPKEGPSILRIQQVVRGDSAAYFCASSPPRRAPPFYGHTFGSGTRLTVV.

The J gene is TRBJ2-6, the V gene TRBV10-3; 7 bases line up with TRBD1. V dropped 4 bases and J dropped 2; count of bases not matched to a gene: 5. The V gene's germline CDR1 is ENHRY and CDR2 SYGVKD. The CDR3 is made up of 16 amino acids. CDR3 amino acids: CAISGPDRAGANVLTF. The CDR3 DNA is TGTGCCATCAGTGGCCCCGACAGGGCTGGGGCCAACGTCCTGACTTTC.

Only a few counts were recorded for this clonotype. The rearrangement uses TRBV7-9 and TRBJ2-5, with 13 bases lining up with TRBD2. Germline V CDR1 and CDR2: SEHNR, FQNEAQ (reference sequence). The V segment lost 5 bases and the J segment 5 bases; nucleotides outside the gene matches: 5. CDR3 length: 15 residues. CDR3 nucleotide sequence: TGTGCCAGCAGCGCATTACTAGCGGGAGGGGAGACCCAGTACTTC. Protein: CASSALLAGGETQYF.

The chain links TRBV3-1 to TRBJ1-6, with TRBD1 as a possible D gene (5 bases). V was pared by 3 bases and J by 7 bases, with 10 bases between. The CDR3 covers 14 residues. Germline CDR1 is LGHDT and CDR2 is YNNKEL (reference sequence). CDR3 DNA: TGTGCCAGCAGCCAGGGGGTGCGAAATTCACCCCTCCACTTT. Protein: CASSQGVRNSPLHF.

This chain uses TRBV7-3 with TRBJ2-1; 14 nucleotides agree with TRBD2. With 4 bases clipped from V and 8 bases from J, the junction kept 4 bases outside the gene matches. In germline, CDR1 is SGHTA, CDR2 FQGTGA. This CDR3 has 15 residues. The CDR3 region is CASSYGLAGGYEQFF. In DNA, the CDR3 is TGTGCCAGCAGCTATGGACTAGCGGGAGGATATGAGCAGTTCTTC.

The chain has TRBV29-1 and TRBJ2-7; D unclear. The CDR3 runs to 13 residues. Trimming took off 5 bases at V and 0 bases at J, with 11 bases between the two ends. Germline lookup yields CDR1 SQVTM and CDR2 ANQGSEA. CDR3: CSVSSGGSYEQYF. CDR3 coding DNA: TGCAGCGTTAGCTCGGGTGGCTCCTACGAGCAGTACTTC.

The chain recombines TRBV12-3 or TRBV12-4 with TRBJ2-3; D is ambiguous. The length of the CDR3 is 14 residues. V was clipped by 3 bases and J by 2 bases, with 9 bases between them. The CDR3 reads CASSFDGPTDTQYF. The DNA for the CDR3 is TGTGCCAGCAGTTTCGACGGTCCCACAGATACGCAGTATTTT.